The next 17 T cell receptor beta chains were all read from a single sample in a study of blood T cell repertoires in COVID-19. The repertoire was sequenced with immunoSEQ multiplex PCR; TCRdb's copy has only in-frame clones and lacks some. The table records over 150,000 clones, 60% to 80% of them present only once. The source material was peripheral blood. The source is a woman between 65 and 79 years old with acute or convalescent COVID-19.

The rearrangement uses TRBV6-1 and TRBJ1-1, with TRBD1 identical over 8 bases. CDR3 size: 16 residues. Germline trimming cut 0 bases from V and 5 bases from J; bases unmatched to any gene: 8. CDR1 MNHNS and CDR2 SASEGT come from the germline V gene. As DNA, the CDR3 is TGTGCCAGCAGTGAAGCGCTTCCGGACAGGGATACTGAAGCTTTCTTT. This gives the protein CASSEALPDRDTEAFF.

The chain joins TRBV4-1 to TRBJ1-1, with D possibly matching TRBD1 (6 bases). Looked up from germline, CDR1 is MGHRA and CDR2 is YSYEKL. The CDR3 spans 16 residues. V was trimmed by 2 bases and J by 3 bases, leaving 16 bases between them. Here the CDR3 DNA reads TGCGCCAGCAGCCAATCCTTGGGACACAGTTACACTGAAGCTTTCTTT. Translated, it gives CASSQSLGHSYTEAFF.

This clone has only a few counts. V usage is TRBV7-8 and J usage is TRBJ2-1; 8 nucleotides agree with TRBD2. With V trimmed by 3 bases and J by 7 bases, 5 bases remained unmatched. The V gene's germline CDR1 is SGHVS and CDR2 FQNEAQ. The CDR3 length is 14 residues. Here the CDR3 reads CASSLGASGNEQFF. CDR3 in DNA: TGTGCCAGCAGCTTGGGGGCTAGCGGGAATGAGCAGTTCTTC.

The V and J genes are TRBV5-5 and TRBJ2-3, with 8 bases that match TRBD2. Germline loops: CDR1 SGHKS, CDR2 YYEKEE (reference sequence). This CDR3 spans 16 amino acids. Trimming at V came to 0 bases and at J to 3 bases, leaving 6 bases not matched to a gene. In nucleotides, the CDR3 is TGTGCCAGCAGCTTGGGGGCGACGGGAGGGACAGATACGCAGTATTTT. Its translation is CASSLGATGGTDTQYF.

The chain uses TRBV11-3 and TRBJ2-1, with a possible D match to TRBD2 (6 bases). The CDR3 extends over 13 amino acids. Germline CDR1 is SGHNT and CDR2 is YENEEA. V lost 5 bases, J lost 4 bases, and 9 bases lay in between. The CDR3: CASSQEGYNEQFF. CDR3 nucleotide sequence: TGTGCCAGCAGCCAGGAGGGGTACAATGAGCAGTTCTTC.

The table lists this clone with a count of one. The chain has TRBV5-6 and TRBJ2-7, with D possibly being TRBD1 (5 bases). The CDR3 covers 16 residues. Trimming cost V 3 bases and J 3 bases, with 19 bases left between them. Germline values: CDR1 SGHDT, CDR2 YYEEEE. The CDR3 DNA is TGTGCCAGCAGCTCACACCGGACACAGCCCTACTACGAGCAGTACTTC. Residues: CASSSHRTQPYYEQYF. The complete variable domain, with remaining parts taken from reference TRBV5-6 and TRBJ2-7, reads DAGVTQSPTHLIKTRGQQVTLRCSPKSGHDTVSWYQQALGQGPQFIFQYYEEEERQRGNFPDRFSGHQFPNYSSELNVNALLLGDSALYLCASSSHRTQPYYEQYFGPGTRLTVT.

This chain uses TRBV5-4 with TRBJ2-2; TRBD2 is a possible D gene (5 bases). Trimming cost V 4 bases and J 5 bases, with 15 bases left between them. Germline CDR1 SGHNT, CDR2 YYREEE (reference sequence). The CDR3 totals 15 residues. The CDR3 nucleotides are TGTGCCAGCAGCCCACGTCTCGGGGAAACCGGGGAGCTGTTTTTT. Protein product: CASSPRLGETGELFF.

The rearrangement links TRBV27 to TRBJ2-1, with 7 positions matching TRBD2. The CDR3 runs to 12 residues. V shed 4 bases and J 6 bases; nucleotides not matched to a gene: 0. The V gene's germline CDR1 is MNHEY and CDR2 SMNVEV (reference sequence). Here the CDR3 reads CASSWTSNEQFF. The CDR3, as DNA: TGTGCCAGCAGTTGGACTAGCAATGAGCAGTTCTTC.

Only one count was recorded for this clone. The genes are TRBV27 and TRBJ1-4; D ambiguous. Germline CDR1 reads MNHEY; CDR2 reads SMNVEV (reference sequence). Trimming cost V 0 bases and J 5 bases, with 10 bases left between them. This CDR3 comprises 15 residues. The CDR3 sequence is CASSLSTPRNEKLFF. DNA of the CDR3: TGTGCCAGCAGTTTATCTACCCCTAGGAATGAAAAACTGTTTTTT.

The chain joins TRBV5-1 to TRBJ1-5; the D gene is possibly TRBD1 (6 bases). The CDR3 totals 15 residues. V was shortened by 0 bases and J by 4 bases, with 11 bases between the two germline ends. The germline CDR1 and CDR2 sequences are SGHRS and YFSETQ. The CDR3 is CASSLDGTRNQPQHF. The CDR3 nucleotides are TGCGCCAGCAGCTTGGATGGGACACGTAATCAGCCCCAGCATTTT.

V gene TRBV6-6 combines with J gene TRBJ1-1, with 7 bases aligning to TRBD1. Unmatched junction bases numbered 10, after V lost 7 bases and J lost 5 bases. This CDR3 spans 14 amino acids. Germline CDR1 and CDR2: MNHNY and SVGAGI (reference sequence). The CDR3 region has the DNA TGTGCCAGCATGGAGACAGGGTTGAGGACTGAAGCTTTCTTT. Its protein is CASMETGLRTEAFF.

The gene calls are TRBV6-4 and TRBJ1-2; 7 bases fit TRBD1. The V gene end was trimmed by 0 bases and the J gene end by 4 bases; junction bases not matched to a gene: 2. Germline lookup yields CDR1 MRHNA and CDR2 SNTAGT. The CDR3 contains 14 residues. The CDR3 here is CASSDSKGAYGYTF. In DNA, the CDR3 is TGTGCCAGCAGTGACTCGAAGGGGGCCTATGGCTACACCTTC.

The chain couples TRBV2 to TRBJ2-2; 14 bases agree with TRBD2. With V trimmed by 11 bases and J by 7 bases, 9 bases remained unmatched. Per germline, CDR1 SNHLY and CDR2 FYNNEI. This CDR3 has 15 amino acids. Here the CDR3 reads CAWVGLAGEFGELFF. The CDR3 region has the DNA TGTGCCTGGGTGGGACTAGCGGGAGAGTTCGGGGAGCTGTTTTTT.

With regard to this clone: This sample also contains other DNA sequences that code for the same CDR3. CDR3 loop: CASSPGQGSTDTQYF. CDR3 in DNA: TGTGCCAGCTCACCGGGACAGGGAAGCACAGATACGCAGTATTTT. The V call is TRBV18, the J call TRBJ2-3; TRBD1 matches at 9 bases. The CDR3 is 15 amino acids. Germline CDR1 and CDR2: KGHSH and LQKENI. Unmatched junction bases numbered 1, after V lost 3 bases and J lost 0 bases.

The genes are TRBV27 and TRBJ2-6; D is ambiguous. V was shortened by 3 bases and J by 0 bases, with 9 bases between the two germline ends. Germline assignment: CDR1 MNHEY and CDR2 SMNVEV (reference sequence). CDR3 length equals 16 residues. The CDR3 protein is CASSLAPGSGANVLTF. CDR3 sequence (DNA): TGTGCCAGCAGTTTGGCCCCGGGCTCTGGGGCCAACGTCCTGACTTTC.

This chain uses TRBV9 with TRBJ1-3, with D perhaps TRBD1 (5 bases). The germline V gene encodes CDR1 SGDLS and CDR2 YYNGEE. Trimming took off 4 bases at V and 0 bases at J, with 14 bases between the two ends. There are 16 residues in the CDR3. CDR3 loop: CASSSSRAFSGNTIYF. In DNA, the CDR3 is TGTGCCAGCAGCTCCTCCAGGGCTTTCTCTGGAAACACCATATATTTT.

The table lists this clone with a few counts. V usage is TRBV6-1 and J usage is TRBJ2-7, with 10 bases that match TRBD1. V lost 2 bases and J lost 1; bases outside the gene matches: 8. Germline CDR1 and CDR2: MNHNS and SASEGT. The CDR3 is 17 amino acids. The CDR3 DNA reads as TGTGCCAGCAGTGAATGGTCGACAGGGGGCCGGTCCTACGAGCAGTACTTC. It yields the protein CASSEWSTGGRSYEQYF.